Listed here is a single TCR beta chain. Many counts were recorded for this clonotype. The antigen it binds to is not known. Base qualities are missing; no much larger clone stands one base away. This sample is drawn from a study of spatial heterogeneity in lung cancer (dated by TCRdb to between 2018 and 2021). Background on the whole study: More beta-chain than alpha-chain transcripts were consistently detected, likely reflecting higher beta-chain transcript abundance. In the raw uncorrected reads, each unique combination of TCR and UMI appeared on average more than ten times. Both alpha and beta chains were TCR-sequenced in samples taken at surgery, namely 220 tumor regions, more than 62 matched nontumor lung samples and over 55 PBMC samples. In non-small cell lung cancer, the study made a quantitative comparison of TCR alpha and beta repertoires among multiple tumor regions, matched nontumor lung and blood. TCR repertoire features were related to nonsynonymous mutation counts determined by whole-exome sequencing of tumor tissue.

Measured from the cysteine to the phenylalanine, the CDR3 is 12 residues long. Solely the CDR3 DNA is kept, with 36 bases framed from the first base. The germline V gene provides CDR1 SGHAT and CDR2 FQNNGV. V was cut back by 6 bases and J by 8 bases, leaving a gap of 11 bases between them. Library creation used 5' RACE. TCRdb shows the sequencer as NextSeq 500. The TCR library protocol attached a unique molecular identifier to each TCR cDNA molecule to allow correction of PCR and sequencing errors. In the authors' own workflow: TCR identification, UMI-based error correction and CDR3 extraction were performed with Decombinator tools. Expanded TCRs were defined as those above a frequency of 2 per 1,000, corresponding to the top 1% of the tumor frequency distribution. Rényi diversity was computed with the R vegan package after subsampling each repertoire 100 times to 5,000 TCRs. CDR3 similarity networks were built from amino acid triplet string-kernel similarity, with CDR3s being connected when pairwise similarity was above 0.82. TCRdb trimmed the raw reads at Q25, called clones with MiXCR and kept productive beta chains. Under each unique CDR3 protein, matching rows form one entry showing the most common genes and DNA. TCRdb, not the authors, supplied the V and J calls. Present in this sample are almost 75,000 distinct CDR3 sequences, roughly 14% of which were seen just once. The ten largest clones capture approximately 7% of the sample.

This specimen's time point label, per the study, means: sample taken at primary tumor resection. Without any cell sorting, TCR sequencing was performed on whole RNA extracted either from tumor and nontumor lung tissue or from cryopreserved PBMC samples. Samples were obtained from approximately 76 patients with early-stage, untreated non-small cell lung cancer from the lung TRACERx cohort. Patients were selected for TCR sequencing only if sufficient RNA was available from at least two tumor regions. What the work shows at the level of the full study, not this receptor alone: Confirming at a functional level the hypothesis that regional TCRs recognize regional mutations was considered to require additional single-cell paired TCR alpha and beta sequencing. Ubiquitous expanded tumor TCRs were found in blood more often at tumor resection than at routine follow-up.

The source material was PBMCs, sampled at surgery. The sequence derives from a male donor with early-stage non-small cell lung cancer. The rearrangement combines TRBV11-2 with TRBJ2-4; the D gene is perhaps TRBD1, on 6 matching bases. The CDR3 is CASRGGAYIQYF. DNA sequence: TGTGCCAGCAGAGGGGGAGCGTACATTCAGTACTTC. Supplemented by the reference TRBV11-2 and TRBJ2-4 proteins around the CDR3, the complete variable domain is EAGVAQSPRYKIIEKRQSVAFWCNPISGHATLYWYQQILGQGPKLLIQFQNNGVVDDSQLPKDRFSAERLKGVDSTLKIQPAKLEDSAVYLCASRGGAYIQYFGAGTRLSVL.